Reported below is one TCR beta chain. Trimming took 2 bases from V and 3 from J, leaving 7 bases between them. The germline gives CDR1 SGHTA, CDR2 FQGTGA. The CDR3 runs to 13 residues. Repertoires were generated with immunoSEQ multiplex PCR, while TCRdb's copy carries only in-frame clones and drops some. The table lists some 250,000 clones, 75% to 85% of them singletons. This specimen belongs to a study of blood T cell repertoires in COVID-19. Background on the study: COVID-19 samples from acute and convalescent phases originated in the United States, Italy and Spain.

Material: peripheral blood. The receptor was derived from a woman older than 75 with COVID-19, enrolled during active disease. The V call is TRBV7-3, the J call TRBJ1-1; D not certain. The CDR3 region is CASSLSPDTEAFF. CDR3 in DNA: TGTGCCAGCAGCTTATCTCCGGACACTGAAGCTTTCTTT.